The 32 T cell receptor beta chains in this list originate from one sample, sequenced in a study of blood T cell repertoires in COVID-19. This table comes from immunoSEQ multiplex PCR, and its TCRdb copy is limited to in-frame clones, with some not included. The profile shows 200,000 to 300,000 clones, 86% of them singletons. Sample: peripheral blood. These receptors all stem from a man aged 30 to 39 with active or convalescent COVID-19.

The count of this clone is one. The chain employs TRBV5-1 and TRBJ1-2; 10 nucleotides line up with TRBD1. The germline gives CDR1 SGHRS, CDR2 YFSETQ. V lost 0 bases and J lost 3; bases outside the gene matches: 2. The CDR3 covers 15 residues. The CDR3 nucleotides are TGCGCCAGCAGCTTGGGAGGGACAGGGGACTATGGCTACACCTTC. Encoded protein: CASSLGGTGDYGYTF.

The V gene is TRBV2, the J gene TRBJ2-6, with 9 bases that match TRBD1. The germline CDR1 and CDR2 sequences are SNHLY and FYNNEI. V shed 8 bases and J 4 bases; nucleotides not matched to a gene: 9. The CDR3 covers 16 residues. The DNA of the CDR3 is TGTGCCAGCGCGTCGACAGGGGGTAACGGGGCCAACGTCCTGACTTTC. Residues: CASASTGGNGANVLTF.

V gene TRBV28 combines with J gene TRBJ1-6; tentative D call: TRBD1 (6 bases). The CDR3 length is 14 residues. Germline CDR1 and CDR2: MDHEN and SYDVKM. V was shortened by 6 bases and J by 8 bases, with 14 bases between the two germline ends. This CDR3 is CASRDSGGYSPLHF. DNA for the CDR3: TGTGCCAGCAGGGATAGCGGGGGCTATTCACCCCTCCACTTT.

The chain employs TRBV2 and TRBJ2-5; 9 positions match TRBD2. Looked up from germline, CDR1 is SNHLY and CDR2 is FYNNEI. This CDR3 comprises 16 residues. J was trimmed by 1 base and V by 7 bases; bases with no gene match: 10. The DNA for the CDR3 is TGTGCCAGCAACCCCTCCTCAGCGGGGGGCCAAGAGACCCAGTACTTC. Protein: CASNPSSAGGQETQYF.

The chain joins TRBV11-2 to TRBJ2-1; a weak D match, TRBD2 (6 bases). Germline CDR1 and CDR2: SGHAT and FQNNGV. V was pared by 3 bases and J by 8 bases, with 17 bases between. The CDR3 contains 15 residues. The CDR3 bases are TGTGCCAGCAGCTTCCGGCGGGGTATCGGAGATGAGCAGTTCTTC. Its translation is CASSFRRGIGDEQFF. The variable domain in full, completed from reference TRBV11-2 and TRBJ2-1, reads EAGVAQSPRYKIIEKRQSVAFWCNPISGHATLYWYQQILGQGPKLLIQFQNNGVVDDSQLPKDRFSAERLKGVDSTLKIQPAKLEDSAVYLCASSFRRGIGDEQFFGPGTRLTVL.

The CDR3 region has the DNA TGTGCCAGCAGCGTTTCAACAGGGGGGCATGAAAAACTGTTTTTT. Its protein product is CASSVSTGGHEKLFF. The chain combines TRBV9 with TRBJ1-4; 8 nucleotides match TRBD1. Trimming cost V 2 bases and J 6 bases; bases outside gene matches: 6. The CDR3 consists of 15 residues. CDR1 is SGDLS and CDR2 is YYNGEE in the germline V gene.

This CDR3 reads CASSEMGQGATEAFF. CDR3 in DNA: TGTGCCAGCAGCGAAATGGGACAGGGGGCAACTGAAGCTTTCTTT. The J gene is TRBJ1-1, the V gene TRBV7-8; 12 nucleotides line up with TRBD1. Trimming removed 5 bases from V and 5 bases from J; junction bases left unmatched: 6. The CDR3 is made up of 15 amino acids. Germline V gene sequence: CDR1 SGHVS, CDR2 FQNEAQ.

The CDR3 coding sequence is TGTGCCAGCAGGCTTTCTACTGCAGGAAATCAGCCCCAGCATTTT. Translation: CASRLSTAGNQPQHF. The gene calls are TRBV27 and TRBJ1-5; the D is unclear. Germline V gives CDR1 MNHEY, CDR2 SMNVEV (reference sequence). Trimming stripped 6 bases from V and 4 bases from J, with 16 bases between. CDR3 size: 15 residues.

V gene TRBV10-3 combines with J gene TRBJ2-7; 8 bases match TRBD1. V lost 4 bases and J lost 2; bases outside the gene matches: 4. This CDR3 region has 14 residues. Germline values: CDR1 ENHRY, CDR2 SYGVKD. CDR3: CAISGTGRTYEQYF. Here the CDR3 DNA reads TGTGCCATCAGTGGGACAGGGCGAACCTACGAGCAGTACTTC.

This chain joins TRBV6-5 and TRBJ2-7; TRBD2 matches 9 bases. Germline V gene sequence: CDR1 MNHEY, CDR2 SVGAGI. The CDR3 is made up of 15 amino acids. The J segment lost 4 bases and the V segment lost 6 bases, leaving 10 bases of the junction unmatched. The CDR3 bases are TGTGCCAGCAGCCGAGTACGTAGCGGGGGATACGAGCAGTACTTC. Its translation: CASSRVRSGGYEQYF.

In DNA form, the CDR3 reads TGTGCCTGGAGTGCACAGGGAAGATCACCCCTCCACTTT. This gives the protein CAWSAQGRSPLHF. This chain joins TRBV30 and TRBJ1-6, with D perhaps TRBD1 (6 bases). This CDR3 comprises 13 residues. Germline values: CDR1 GTSNPN, CDR2 SVGIG (reference sequence). Trimming left V 1 base short and J 10 bases short, with 11 bases between.

The CDR3 protein is CASSVTSGGVPDTQYF. CDR3 sequence (DNA): TGTGCCAGTAGTGTAACTAGCGGGGGGGTGCCGGATACGCAGTATTTT. The chain carries TRBV19 and TRBJ2-3, with 13 bases that match TRBD2. The CDR3 totals 16 residues. After removal of 5 bases from V and 6 bases from J, the junction contained 8 bases not matched to a gene. Looked up from germline, CDR1 is LNHDA and CDR2 is SQIVND (reference sequence).

J is TRBJ1-5 and V is TRBV7-5; the D call of TRBD1 is as the table states it, not checked on the DNA. TRBV7-5 is noted as a pseudogene. This CDR3 spans 17 amino acids. CDR3 residues: CARSLEYMTVCNGPQHF. Here the CDR3 DNA reads TGTGCCAGAAGCTTAGAGTATATGACAGTCTGCAACGGCCCCCAGCATTTT.

In its sample, this clone was seen once. The rearrangement links TRBV7-2 to TRBJ1-5, with a tentative D call TRBD1 (5 bases). The germline gives CDR1 SGHTA, CDR2 FQGNSA. V was cut by 1 base and J by 1 base, with 11 bases left in between. The CDR3 is 16 residues long. The CDR3 DNA reads as TGTGCCAGCAGCTTAGAGGCAGGGCGGAGCAATCAGCCCCAGCATTTT. It codes for CASSLEAGRSNQPQHF.

The V call is TRBV7-9, the J call TRBJ1-6; 7 bases are a match to TRBD1. The trim removed 7 bases at V and 5 bases at J, leaving 8 bases unmatched. Per germline, CDR1 SEHNR and CDR2 FQNEAQ (reference sequence). This CDR3 is built from 15 residues. The CDR3 DNA reads as TGTGCCAGCACCCCATCGCAGGGGGATAATTCACCCCTCCACTTT. This sequence encodes CASTPSQGDNSPLHF.

This clone was found once. The chain carries TRBV7-6 and TRBJ2-1, with D unresolved. Germline V gene lookup returns CDR1 SGHVS and CDR2 FNYEAQ. This CDR3 spans 15 amino acids. V dropped 6 bases and J dropped 2 bases, with 14 bases sitting between them. CDR3 in amino acids: CASRPAANTYNEQFF. DNA of the CDR3: TGTGCCAGCAGACCTGCAGCGAATACCTACAATGAGCAGTTCTTC.

Turning to this clone: The junction departs from germline at one end; a sequencing error may be responsible. The chain combines TRBV11-2 with TRBJ1-1; D gene ambiguous. The CDR3 extends over 12 amino acids. CDR1 is SGHAT and CDR2 is FQNNGV in the germline V gene. The CDR3 DNA follows: TGTGCCAGCAGCTATCCCCTCCATGTCACTATCTTT. It codes for CASSYPLHVTIF.

The rearrangement joins TRBV7-8 to TRBJ2-3; 7 bases line up with TRBD1. The germline V gene has CDR1 SGHVS and CDR2 FQNEAQ. J gave up 0 bases and V 5 bases, and 5 bases lay outside the gene matches. This CDR3 contains 15 residues. The CDR3 sequence is CASSPDRFSTDTQYF. The CDR3 bases are TGTGCCAGCAGCCCGGACAGGTTTAGCACAGATACGCAGTATTTT.

The J gene is TRBJ2-3, the V gene TRBV11-2; tentative D call: TRBD1 (6 bases). The germline CDR1 and CDR2 sequences are SGHAT and FQNNGV. The CDR3 is 15 amino acids. V gave up 2 bases and J gave up 1 base, with 10 bases separating them. CDR3 amino acids: CASSLSGHGTDTQYF. The CDR3 nucleotides are TGTGCCAGCAGCTTATCGGGACACGGCACAGATACGCAGTATTTT.

This sequence joins TRBV11-2 and TRBJ2-5, with a weak D call TRBD2 (5 bases). This CDR3 spans 15 amino acids. The V gene's germline CDR1 is SGHAT and CDR2 FQNNGV. The germline V and J ends were trimmed by 1 base and 1 base, with 10 bases remaining between them. CDR3 bases: TGTGCCAGCAGCTTAGGGGGTCGGGGCCAAGAGACCCAGTACTTC. Translated: CASSLGGRGQETQYF.

The J gene is TRBJ2-7, the V gene TRBV15, with a weak D call TRBD1 (6 bases). Germline V gene sequence: CDR1 LNHNV, CDR2 YYDKDF (reference sequence). Trimming stripped 1 base from V and 6 bases from J, with 13 bases between. CDR3 length: 14 residues. The CDR3 DNA is TGTGCCACCAGCAGAGGAACAGGGTATGCCGAGCAGTACTTC. Protein: CATSRGTGYAEQYF. Filled out from reference TRBV15 and TRBJ2-7, the complete variable domain reads DAMVIQNPRYQVTQFGKPVTLSCSQTLNHNVMYWYQQKSSQAPKLLFHYYDKDFNNEADTPDNFQSRRPNTSFCFLDIRSPGLGDTAMYLCATSRGTGYAEQYFGPGTRLTVT.

The chain is built from TRBV11-3 and TRBJ2-7, with 7 bases identical to TRBD1. Germline V gives CDR1 SGHNT, CDR2 YENEEA. The J segment lost 0 bases and the V segment lost 5 bases, leaving 4 bases of the junction unmatched. CDR3 size: 14 residues. The CDR3 loop reads CASSQGQSSYEQYF. CDR3 sequence (DNA): TGTGCCAGCAGCCAGGGACAGAGCTCCTACGAGCAGTACTTC.

The rearrangement links TRBV9 to TRBJ1-2, with 9 bases matching TRBD1. Germline values: CDR1 SGDLS, CDR2 YYNGEE. V was pared by 3 bases and J by 4 bases, with 13 bases of the junction left unmatched. This CDR3 has 17 amino acids. In DNA form, the CDR3 reads TGTGCCAGCAGCGCCGATCCACAGGGGGCGCTCGTCTATGGCTACACCTTC. As protein: CASSADPQGALVYGYTF.

This sequence joins TRBV7-2 and TRBJ2-5, with TRBD1 identical over 7 bases. The V and J ends lost 5 bases and 5 bases, in that order; junction bases with no gene match: 8. This CDR3 contains 14 residues. Germline assignment: CDR1 SGHTA and CDR2 FQGNSA. The DNA for the CDR3 is TGTGCCAGCAGCCCCAGAGACAGGGCCGAGACCCAGTACTTC. It yields the protein CASSPRDRAETQYF.

The CDR3 spells CAWSVLLGAGEQYF. The CDR3 nucleotides read TGTGCCTGGAGTGTACTTCTGGGGGCAGGGGAGCAGTACTTC. V usage is TRBV30 and J usage is TRBJ2-7, with D maybe TRBD1 (6 bases). The CDR3 has 14 residues. Germline CDR1 and CDR2: GTSNPN and SVGIG (reference sequence). With 0 bases removed from V and 7 bases from J, the gap between germline ends came to 16 bases.

The gene calls are TRBV14 and TRBJ1-6, with D possibly TRBD1 on 6 matching bases. This CDR3 has 16 amino acids. CDR1 is SGHDN, CDR2 FVKESK, per germline. Trimming removed 4 bases from V and 7 bases from J, with 17 bases in between. The chain's CDR3 is CASSRDTDSVNSPLHF. The CDR3 DNA follows: TGTGCCAGCAGCCGGGACACCGACTCTGTGAATTCACCCCTCCACTTT. The full variable domain, in which reference TRBV14 and TRBJ1-6 provide the parts outside the CDR3, is EAGVTQFPSHSVIEKGQTVTLRCDPISGHDNLYWYRRVMGKEIKFLLHFVKESKQDESGMPNNRFLAERTGGTYSTLKVQPAELEDSGVYFCASSRDTDSVNSPLHFGNGTRLTVT.

In this sample, this clone turned up many times. The chain carries TRBV4-2 and TRBJ2-3; 7 bases align to TRBD2. The CDR3 runs to 15 residues. Germline assignment: CDR1 LGHNA and CDR2 YNFKEQ. J lost 4 bases, V lost 3 bases, and 7 bases had no gene match. The CDR3 sequence is CASSQFLGGSDTQYF. The CDR3 DNA sequence: TGTGCCAGCAGCCAGTTTTTGGGGGGGTCAGATACGCAGTATTTT.

J is TRBJ1-2 and V is TRBV3-1 (or the pseudogene TRBV3-2); possibly TRBD1 for D (5 bases). V shed 0 bases and J shed 4 bases, with 12 bases lying between them. Germline assignment: CDR1 LGHDT and CDR2 YNNKEL (reference sequence). This CDR3 has 15 residues. The CDR3 DNA sequence: TGTGCCAGCAGCCAAGATCTTACAGGAATCTATGGCTACACCTTC. Translation gives CASSQDLTGIYGYTF.

The genes are TRBV29-1 and TRBJ2-1; D is perhaps TRBD2 (5 bases). The CDR3 length is 11 residues. Germline CDR1 is SQVTM and CDR2 is ANQGSEA. The V and J ends lost 3 bases and 5 bases respectively, with 5 bases between them. The CDR3 DNA follows: TGCAGCGTTGAGGGAGACAATGAGCAGTTCTTC. It is translated as CSVEGDNEQFF.

J is TRBJ2-5 and V is TRBV5-1; 7 nucleotides match TRBD2. CDR3 size: 14 residues. Germline V CDR1 and CDR2: SGHRS, YFSETQ. The V gene end was trimmed by 5 bases and the J gene end by 2 bases; junction bases not matched to a gene: 6. In nucleotides, the CDR3 is TGCGCCAGCAGATCTCAAGCGGGGCAAGAGACCCAGTACTTC. Residues: CASRSQAGQETQYF.

This clone was counted a few times. V usage is TRBV29-1 and J usage is TRBJ1-3; D not certain. The V gene lost 5 bases and the J gene lost 0 bases, with 8 bases spanning the gap. Germline V gene sequence: CDR1 SQVTM, CDR2 ANQGSEA. The CDR3 extends over 13 amino acids. Here the CDR3 reads CSVQVLSGNTIYF. The DNA of the CDR3 is TGCAGCGTTCAGGTCCTCTCTGGAAACACCATATATTTT.

The chain is built from TRBV6-5 and TRBJ2-7; tentatively, D is TRBD1 (6 bases). The CDR3 runs to 15 residues. Deletions cut 6 bases from V and 3 bases from J, with 18 bases between. Per the germline V gene, CDR1 is MNHEY and CDR2 is SVGAGI. Written as DNA, the CDR3 is TGTGCCAGCAGCTCCCACCGGGACACGCACTACGAGCAGTACTTC. Its translation: CASSSHRDTHYEQYF.